One sample yielded the 22 T cell receptor beta chains listed below, sequenced in a study of cytomegalovirus exposure and HLA in healthy donors. PCR employed 60 Vbeta and 13 Jbeta primers. Clones were read by immunoSEQ multiplex PCR, and TCRdb kept only the in-frame ones, dropping some. The sample records 170,000 or so clones, approximately 80% being singletons. The sample comprised PBMCs. These receptors all come from a woman between 45 and 65 years old in good health and CMV-seropositive.

This clone was detected only a few times. The J gene is TRBJ2-1, the V gene TRBV7-2, with 14 bases identical to TRBD2. V trimming: 5 bases; J trimming: 0 bases; junction bases outside the gene matches: 9. CDR1 is SGHTA and CDR2 is FQGNSA in the germline V gene. The CDR3 contains 19 residues. The CDR3 is CASSATGTSGSRSYNEQFF. DNA for the CDR3: TGTGCCAGCAGCGCAACCGGGACTAGCGGGAGCCGCTCCTACAATGAGCAGTTCTTC.

The chain employs TRBV2 and TRBJ2-5; possible D gene TRBD2, 6 bases. Judging by the DNA end, TRBJ2-7 fits better; the J call may be wrong. CDR1 is SNHLY, CDR2 FYNNEI, per germline. The CDR3 is 13 amino acids. The CDR3 DNA is TGTGCTTCAGTCGGCGGGGCGGCCTACGAGCAGTACTTC. It is translated as CASVGGAAYEQYF.

The rearrangement uses TRBV5-1 and TRBJ1-5; D is ambiguous. Trimming left V 4 bases short and J 2 bases short, with 10 bases between. CDR3 length equals 14 residues. Per the germline V gene, CDR1 is SGHRS and CDR2 is YFSETQ. The CDR3 here is CASSEGSGNQPQHF. The DNA for the CDR3 is TGCGCCAGCAGCGAGGGTAGTGGCAATCAGCCCCAGCATTTT.

This chain uses TRBV11-2 with TRBJ1-2, with 7 bases lining up with TRBD1. Germline loops: CDR1 SGHAT, CDR2 FQNNGV. V lost 1 base to trimming and J lost 2 bases; unmatched junction nucleotides: 1. The CDR3 runs to 14 residues. The CDR3 nucleotides read TGTGCCAGCAGCTTAGGGGGACAGAACTATGGCTACACCTTC. It encodes CASSLGGQNYGYTF.

The chain carries TRBV19 and TRBJ1-2, with 7 bases fitting TRBD1. Germline assignment: CDR1 LNHDA and CDR2 SQIVND (reference sequence). The CDR3 spans 14 residues. The junction had 9 bases not matched to a gene; V was cut back by 5 bases and J by 6 bases. Here the CDR3 reads CASSPTDRRNGYTF. The CDR3 DNA sequence: TGTGCCAGTAGTCCAACGGACAGGAGGAATGGCTACACCTTC.

The table lists this clone with a count of one. The rearrangement uses TRBV19 and TRBJ1-3, with D perhaps matching TRBD1 (6 bases). Germline loops: CDR1 LNHDA, CDR2 SQIVND (reference sequence). There are 15 residues in the CDR3. V lost 5 bases to trimming and J lost 0 bases, with 11 bases between them. The CDR3 reads CASSSTGFSGNTIYF. Written as DNA, the CDR3 is TGTGCCAGTAGTTCCACAGGGTTCTCTGGAAACACCATATATTTT.

This chain joins TRBV2 and TRBJ1-2, with TRBD1 identical over 9 bases. V lost 8 bases to trimming and J lost 9 bases; unmatched junction nucleotides: 10. Germline CDR1 reads SNHLY; CDR2 reads FYNNEI. The CDR3 is 13 residues long. The CDR3 loop reads CASGPGQGRSYTF. The DNA of the CDR3 is TGTGCCAGCGGGCCGGGACAGGGACGGAGCTACACCTTC. Full variable domain (missing parts from reference TRBV2 and TRBJ1-2): EPEVTQTPSHQVTQMGQEVILRCVPISNHLYFYWYRQILGQKVEFLVSFYNNEISEKSEIFDDQFSVERPDGSNFTLKIRSTKLEDSAMYFCASGPGQGRSYTFGSGTRLTVV.

V is TRBV19 and J is TRBJ1-3; no reliable D call. Germline values: CDR1 LNHDA, CDR2 SQIVND (reference sequence). Trimming left V 6 bases short and J 0 bases short, with 12 bases between. The length of the CDR3 is 15 residues. The CDR3 DNA is TGTGCCAGTAGAAGCCCAGGAAACTCTGGAAACACCATATATTTT. Amino acids: CASRSPGNSGNTIYF.

This clone has a single count. The chain links TRBV7-9 to TRBJ1-1, with 9 nucleotides matching TRBD1. The J segment lost 11 bases and the V segment lost 1 base, leaving 8 bases of the junction unmatched. In germline, CDR1 is SEHNR, CDR2 FQNEAQ (reference sequence). The CDR3 is made up of 14 amino acids. In DNA, the CDR3 is TGTGCCAGCAGCTTAGGACAGGGGGAACTAGAGGCTTTCTTT. This translates into CASSLGQGELEAFF. The full variable domain, its missing parts supplied by reference TRBV7-9 and TRBJ1-1, is DTGVSQNPRHKITKRGQNVTFRCDPISEHNRLYWYRQTLGQGPEFLTYFQNEAQLEKSRLLSDRFSAERPKGSFSTLEIQRTEQGDSAMYLCASSLGQGELEAFFGQGTRLTVV.

The chain recombines TRBV7-8 with TRBJ1-4; a weak D match, TRBD1 (6 bases). This CDR3 has 16 amino acids. Germline lookup yields CDR1 SGHVS and CDR2 FQNEAQ. The V end was cut by 2 bases, the J end by 7 bases, with 17 bases between. CDR3 region: CASSLFERGLGEKLFF. The CDR3 nucleotides read TGTGCCAGCAGCTTATTTGAGCGGGGGCTCGGTGAAAAACTGTTTTTT.

V usage is TRBV7-2 and J usage is TRBJ1-3; D remains unclear. The germline V gene encodes CDR1 SGHTA and CDR2 FQGNSA. The length of the CDR3 is 13 residues. Between the trimmed V and J ends, which lost 0 bases and 7 bases, there was a span of 7 bases. In nucleotides, the CDR3 is TGTGCCAGCAGCTTAGCGGAACAGAACACCATATATTTT. Amino acids: CASSLAEQNTIYF.

The CDR3 sequence is CASSEARREAFF. In DNA, the CDR3 is TGTGCCAGCAGTGAAGCTAGGAGGGAAGCTTTCTTT. V gene TRBV6-1 combines with J gene TRBJ1-1; unclear D gene. Trimming cost V 0 bases and J 8 bases, with 7 bases left between them. The CDR3 covers 12 residues. Germline V gene data show CDR1 as MNHNS and CDR2 as SASEGT.

This CDR3 reads CASSLHLGGQAYGYTF. The CDR3 bases are TGTGCCAGCAGCCTCCACCTAGGGGGACAAGCCTATGGCTACACCTTC. This chain uses TRBV6-6 with TRBJ1-2; D is perhaps TRBD1 (6 bases). The V end lost 6 bases, the J end lost 4 bases, and 21 bases lay between the germline ends. Per the germline V gene, CDR1 is MNHNY and CDR2 is SVGAGI (reference sequence). The CDR3 is 16 amino acids.

The rearrangement uses TRBV6-4 and TRBJ1-2; D is perhaps TRBD1 (5 bases). Deletions cut 5 bases from V and 3 bases from J, with 10 bases between. This CDR3 has 13 residues. The germline V gene encodes CDR1 MRHNA and CDR2 SNTAGT. CDR3 sequence (DNA): TGTGCCAGCAGTTCAGGGCAGGACTATGGCTACACCTTC. It is translated as CASSSGQDYGYTF.

The chain combines TRBV5-6 with TRBJ1-4, with D perhaps TRBD1 (6 bases). This CDR3 is built from 16 residues. The ends were cut back, 3 bases at V and 8 bases at J, with 20 bases in the middle. The V gene's germline CDR1 is SGHDT and CDR2 YYEEEE. CDR3: CASSSQPGGAWEKLFF. Written as DNA, the CDR3 is TGTGCCAGCAGCTCACAACCCGGGGGGGCTTGGGAAAAACTGTTTTTT.

This chain uses TRBV7-2 with TRBJ2-1, with unresolved D. Trimming removed 0 bases at V and 10 bases at J, with 10 bases between. CDR1 and CDR2 from the germline V gene are SGHTA and FQGNSA. This CDR3 is built from 13 residues. The CDR3 DNA follows: TGTGCCAGCAGCTTAGCGAACGGGTCGGAGCAGTTCTTC. Its translation is CASSLANGSEQFF.

The rearrangement links TRBV28 to TRBJ2-7; possible D gene TRBD2, 7 bases. Trimming took 11 bases from V and 9 from J, leaving 26 bases between them. Germline V lookup: CDR1 MDHEN, CDR2 SYDVKM. CDR3 length: 14 residues. The CDR3 loop is CALGGASDRGGQYF. CDR3 coding DNA: TGTGCCCTGGGGGGGGCTAGCGACCGCGGTGGGCAGTACTTC.

The gene calls are TRBV11-3 and TRBJ2-3; a weak D match, TRBD1 (5 bases). The germline gives CDR1 SGHNT, CDR2 YENEEA. The CDR3 totals 14 residues. V was pared by 5 bases and J by 0 bases, with 9 bases between. The chain's CDR3 is CASSRTKSTDTQYF. The CDR3, as DNA: TGTGCCAGCAGCCGGACAAAGAGCACAGATACGCAGTATTTT.

The chain combines TRBV5-4 with TRBJ2-5; TRBD2 is a possible D gene (6 bases). The last part of the DNA fits TRBJ2-7 better; the J call may be wrong. CDR1 is SGHNT and CDR2 is YYREEE in the germline V gene (reference sequence). This CDR3 is built from 15 residues. CDR3 amino acids: CASSLDLVAVYEQYF. The CDR3 DNA reads TGTGCCAGCAGCTTGGATCTAGTAGCGGTTTACGAGCAGTACTTC.

This chain links TRBV19 with TRBJ2-1, with 11 bases lining up with TRBD1. The V segment lost 3 bases and the J segment 2 bases; nucleotides outside the gene matches: 6. The length of the CDR3 is 17 residues. Germline V gene sequence: CDR1 LNHDA, CDR2 SQIVND (reference sequence). The CDR3 sequence is CASSIPRTGGTYNEQFF. The CDR3 DNA follows: TGTGCCAGTAGTATTCCCAGGACAGGGGGCACCTACAATGAGCAGTTCTTC.

The chain combines TRBV19 with TRBJ1-4; 7 positions agree with TRBD1. Per the germline V gene, CDR1 is LNHDA and CDR2 is SQIVND (reference sequence). The junction had 4 bases not matched to a gene; V was cut back by 5 bases and J by 7 bases. The length of the CDR3 is 13 residues. CDR3 region: CASSPGGREKLFF. The CDR3 DNA sequence: TGTGCCAGTAGTCCAGGGGGTCGTGAAAAACTGTTTTTT.

The chain couples TRBV7-2 to TRBJ1-5, with TRBD1 matching 8 bases. With 4 bases clipped from V and 6 bases from J, the junction kept 8 bases outside the gene matches. Looked up from germline, CDR1 is SGHTA and CDR2 is FQGNSA. This CDR3 is built from 15 residues. The CDR3 DNA follows: TGTGCCAGCAGCTCCCAGGGGGCAGGCAGTCAGCCCCAGCATTTT. Protein sequence: CASSSQGAGSQPQHF. Combining the CDR3 with reference TRBV7-2 and TRBJ1-5 gives the whole variable domain GAGVSQSPSNKVTEKGKDVELRCDPISGHTALYWYRQSLGQGLEFLIYFQGNSAPDKSGLPSDRFSAERTGGSVSTLTIQRTQQEDSAVYLCASSSQGAGSQPQHFGDGTRLSIL.